The sequence of this T cell receptor beta chain was determined in a study of cytomegalovirus exposure and HLA in healthy donors. Overall study results and limits: Later, an analysis found that TCR clusters from the first cohort tended to co-occur in the 120 or so validation repertoires.

Germline V gene sequence: CDR1 SGHNT, CDR2 YYREEE (reference sequence). The CDR3 loop spans 13 amino acids. V was trimmed by 0 bases and J by 6 bases, leaving 10 bases between them. The table came from immunoSEQ multiplex PCR; TCRdb's copy has only in-frame clones and leaves some out. The sample gives 120,000 or so clones, about 91% of which show up once; about 1.8% is in the top ten. Separate from the roughly 730-subject first cohort, the roughly 120-subject validation cohort was the one that the donors belonged to. This clone is a singleton in its sample. Its specificity is not known. What was sequenced was PBMCs. This sequence joins TRBV5-4 and TRBJ2-7; a possible D gene is TRBD2 (5 bases). This TCR came from a man younger than 35 in good health and CMV-seronegative. CDR3 nucleotides: TGTGCCAGCAGCTTGGTCAAACGGGGCGAGCAGTACTTC. Protein: CASSLVKRGEQYF.